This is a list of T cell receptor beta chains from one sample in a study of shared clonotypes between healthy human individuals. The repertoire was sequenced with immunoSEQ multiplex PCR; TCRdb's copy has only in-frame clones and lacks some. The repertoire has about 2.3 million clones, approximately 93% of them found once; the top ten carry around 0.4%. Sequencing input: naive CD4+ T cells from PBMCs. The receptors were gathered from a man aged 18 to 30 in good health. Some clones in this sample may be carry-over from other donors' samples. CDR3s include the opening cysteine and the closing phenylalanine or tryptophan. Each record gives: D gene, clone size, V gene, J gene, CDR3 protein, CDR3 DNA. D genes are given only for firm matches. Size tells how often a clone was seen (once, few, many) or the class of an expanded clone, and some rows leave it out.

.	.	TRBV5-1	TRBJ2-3	CASSLEAFPATQYF	TGCGCCAGCAGCTTGGAGGCCTTCCCGGCTACGCAGTATTTT
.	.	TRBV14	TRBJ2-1	CASSLITRRDPRSEQFF	TGTGCCAGCAGCCTAATCACGCGTAGGGACCCTAGAAGTGAGCAGTTCTTC
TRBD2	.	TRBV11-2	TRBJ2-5	CASSLRGLPGLAEQETQYF	TGTGCCAGCAGCTTAAGGGGCCTACCGGGACTAGCGGAGCAAGAGACCCAGTACTTC
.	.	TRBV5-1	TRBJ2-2	CASSRQINTGELFF	TGCGCCAGCAGCCGACAGATTAACACCGGGGAGCTGTTTTTT
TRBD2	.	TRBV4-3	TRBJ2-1	CASSQEPGTSAYNEQFF	TGCGCCAGCAGCCAAGAGCCCGGGACTAGCGCCTACAATGAGCAGTTCTTC
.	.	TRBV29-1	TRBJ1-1	CSATHGPVDTEAFF	TGCAGCGCCACACACGGACCGGTCGACACTGAAGCTTTCTTT
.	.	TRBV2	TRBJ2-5	CASSQSSGTQETQYF	TGTGCCAGCAGTCAGAGCTCGGGAACCCAAGAGACCCAGTACTTC
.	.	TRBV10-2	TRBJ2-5	CASSGLGVQETQYF	TGCGCCAGCAGTGGGTTAGGAGTTCAAGAGACCCAGTACTTC
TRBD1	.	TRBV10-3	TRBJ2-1	CAISPGQGANEQFF	TGTGCCATCAGTCCGGGACAGGGGGCGAATGAGCAGTTCTTC
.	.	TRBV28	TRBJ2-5	CASRLDSARETQYF	TGTGCCAGCAGACTGGACAGCGCCCGAGAGACCCAGTACTTC
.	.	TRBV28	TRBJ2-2	CASQGGIQDWHGELFF	TGTGCCAGCCAGGGGGGCATCCAGGACTGGCACGGGGAGCTGTTTTTT
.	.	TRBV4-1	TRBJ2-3	CASSRGPSGDTQYF	TGCGCCAGCAGCCGGGGCCCCTCCGGGGATACGCAGTATTTT
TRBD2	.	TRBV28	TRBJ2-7	CASSLLAGPYEQYF	TGTGCCAGCAGTCTGTTAGCGGGGCCCTACGAGCAGTACTTC
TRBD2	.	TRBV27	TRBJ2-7	CASSFLAGGYEQYF	TGTGCCAGCAGTTTTCTAGCGGGGGGGTACGAGCAGTACTTC
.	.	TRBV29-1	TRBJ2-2	CSVAAFSAGELFF	TGCAGCGTCGCTGCCTTTAGCGCCGGGGAGCTGTTTTTT
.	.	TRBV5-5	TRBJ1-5	CASSLVGTYNQPQHF	TGTGCCAGCAGCTTGGTTGGGACCTATAATCAGCCCCAGCATTTT
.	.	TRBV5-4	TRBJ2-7	CASSPGDSSYEQYF	TGTGCCAGCAGCCCGGGGGACAGCTCCTACGAGCAGTACTTC
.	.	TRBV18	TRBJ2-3	CASSPFNEWGTDTQYF	TGTGCCAGCTCACCGTTCAACGAATGGGGGACAGATACGCAGTATTTT
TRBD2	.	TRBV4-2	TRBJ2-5	CASSQDKGGEREGRETQYF	TGTGCCAGCAGCCAAGACAAAGGGGGGGAGCGGGAGGGCCGGGAGACCCAGTACTTC
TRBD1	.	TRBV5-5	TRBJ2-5	CASSLATGEETQYF	TGTGCCAGCAGCTTGGCGACAGGGGAAGAGACCCAGTACTTC
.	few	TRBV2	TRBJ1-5	CASSAQSSGVGQPQHF	TGTGCCAGCAGTGCACAGTCGAGTGGTGTAGGTCAGCCCCAGCATTTT
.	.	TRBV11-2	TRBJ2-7	CASSRRYEQYF	TGTGCCAGCAGTCGACGCTACGAGCAGTACTTC
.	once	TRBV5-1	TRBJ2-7	CASSTGLVGEQYF	TGCGCCAGCAGCACAGGACTCGTGGGCGAGCAGTACTTC
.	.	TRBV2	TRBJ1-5	CASSELREYSNQPQHF	TGTGCCAGCAGTGAACTCAGGGAGTATAGCAATCAGCCCCAGCATTTT
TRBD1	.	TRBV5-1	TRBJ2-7	CASSLDRRTGAGYEQYF	TGCGCCAGCAGCTTGGATCGGAGGACAGGGGCTGGCTACGAGCAGTACTTC
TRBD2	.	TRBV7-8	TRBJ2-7	CASSLPRPSGTAYEQYF	TGTGCCAGCAGCTTACCTCGGCCTAGCGGGACCGCCTACGAGCAGTACTTC
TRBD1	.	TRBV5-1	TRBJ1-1	CASSLTGGDTEAFF	TGCGCCAGCAGCTTGACAGGGGGCGACACTGAAGCTTTCTTT
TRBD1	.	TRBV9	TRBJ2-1	CASSPGTDYNEQFF	TGTGCCAGCAGCCCAGGGACAGATTACAATGAGCAGTTCTTC